This section outlines one T cell receptor beta chain sequence together with its context. CDR3 size: 15 residues. Trimming removed 2 bases from V and 5 bases from J, with 15 bases in between. Germline loops: CDR1 MDHEN, CDR2 SYDVKM. This entry belongs to a study of long-term antiretroviral therapy in people with HIV. Version v3.0 of the immunoSEQ assay ran at survey level. Data came from immunoSEQ multiplex PCR; TCRdb stores just in-frame clones and leaves some out. The data hold roughly 30,000 clones, with over 65% observed a single time. The chain carries TRBV28 and TRBJ2-5, with D perhaps TRBD1 (5 bases). Sequenced material: unsorted PBMCs, taken 4.8 to 5 years after starting antiretroviral therapy. This clonotype was obtained from a man in his forties with HIV. DNA for the CDR3: TGTGCCAGCAGTTTACCCACAGGTGGGGTGGAGACCCAGTACTTC. Its translation: CASSLPTGGVETQYF.